Listed below are T cell receptor beta chains from one sample, sequenced in a study of T cells in Graves' hyperthyroidism and ophthalmopathy. TCRdb reprocessed the multiplex PCR reads with MiXCR, giving one entry per CDR3 protein. The data hold approximately 610,000 distinct CDR3 sequences, with roughly 14% observed a single time. The sequencing input was blood. The receptors derive from a woman aged 35 to 49 with Graves' ophthalmopathy. Each CDR3 is given with its conserved first and last residue. A D gene is named only where the DNA matches it firmly.

v_call: TRBV27; d_call: TRBD2; cdr3_aa: CASSPRGRVGETQYF
v_call: TRBV6-1; d_call: TRBD2; cdr3_aa: CASRSLAGVETQYF
v_call: TRBV20-1; d_call: NA; cdr3_aa: CSARGRGSGYGYTF
v_call: TRBV28; d_call: NA; cdr3_aa: CASSLFAVPQGRYF
v_call: TRBV24-1; d_call: NA; cdr3_aa: CATSDRGGRDTEAFF
v_call: TRBV20-1; d_call: NA; cdr3_aa: CSASFGRPGAAQHF
v_call: TRBV7-9; d_call: TRBD1; cdr3_aa: CASSRTGTGVYEQYF
v_call: TRBV11-2; d_call: TRBD2; cdr3_aa: CASSTGGTSGPYQETQYF
v_call: TRBV20-1; d_call: NA; cdr3_aa: CSATTGTPRQPQHF
v_call: TRBV6-1; d_call: NA; cdr3_aa: CASMGGSWGYTF
v_call: TRBV12-3/TRBV12-4; d_call: NA; cdr3_aa: CASRKGGDTGELFF
v_call: TRBV30; d_call: NA; cdr3_aa: CAWSVVGGYTF
v_call: TRBV6-4; d_call: TRBD1; cdr3_aa: CASSDGGTGGSVANYGYTF
v_call: TRBV12-3/TRBV12-4; d_call: TRBD1; cdr3_aa: CASWDRGSVGYTF
v_call: TRBV28; d_call: TRBD2; cdr3_aa: CASSPLAGEAYEQYF
v_call: TRBV20-1; d_call: NA; cdr3_aa: CSARQNTEAFF
v_call: TRBV20-1; d_call: TRBD1; cdr3_aa: CSARDRDREYGYTF
v_call: TRBV19; d_call: NA; cdr3_aa: CASRGAEGANVLTF
v_call: TRBV28; d_call: TRBD1; cdr3_aa: CASSVTGVPGNGYTF
v_call: TRBV7-8; d_call: TRBD1; cdr3_aa: CASSLASGTGPSIYYGYTF